This T cell receptor beta chain was captured by sequencing in a study of CD8 T cells in ankylosing spondylitis. Study-level results: Significantly higher representation of disease-linked clones was reported for matched ankylosing spondylitis synovial fluid.

The germline V gene encodes CDR1 SGHRS and CDR2 YFSETQ. Trimming cost V 4 bases and J 9 bases; bases outside gene matches: 8. This CDR3 comprises 15 residues. Ten or more counts support this clonotype. Its cognate antigen is unknown. From the 5' RACE reads, TCRdb called clonotypes with MiXCR, one entry per CDR3 protein. The sample gives 250,000 or so distinct CDR3 sequences, over 9.5% of which show up once; about 2.5% is in the top ten. This chain links TRBV5-1 with TRBJ2-4; 12 nucleotides line up with TRBD2. The sequenced material came from blood, either unsorted or a sorted T cell fraction (not recorded which). This receptor was identified in a male donor with ankylosing spondylitis or in good health (not recorded which). The DNA for the CDR3 is TGCGCCAGCAGCCCCTGGACTAGCGGGAACGTCATTCAGTACTTC. Amino acid sequence: CASSPWTSGNVIQYF.